These 17 T cell receptor beta chains share one sample of origin, sequenced in a study of blood T cell repertoires in COVID-19. TCRdb's copy holds only in-frame clones and misses some; the assay was immunoSEQ multiplex PCR. The sample has under 250,000 clones, approximately 80% seen once. The sequencing sample was made of PBMCs or T cells enriched from blood (not recorded which). All receptors come from a man aged 30-40 years with acute COVID-19.

This rearrangement joins TRBV28 to TRBJ1-5; 7 bases line up with TRBD1. CDR3 length: 17 residues. Unmatched junction bases numbered 15, after V lost 5 bases and J lost 5 bases. Germline V gives CDR1 MDHEN, CDR2 SYDVKM. The CDR3 DNA is TGTGCCAGCAGTCAACTACTTGGGGACAGCCTATATCAGCCCCAGCATTTT. This encodes CASSQLLGDSLYQPQHF.

CDR3 nucleotides: TGTGCCAGCAGCCCAGGACAGGGGGCATTTACTGAAGCTTTCTTT. Protein: CASSPGQGAFTEAFF. The V and J genes are TRBV7-6 and TRBJ1-1, with 11 nucleotides matching TRBD1. Germline CDR1 reads SGHVS; CDR2 reads FNYEAQ. V shed 5 bases, J shed 5 bases, and the junction held 7 bases outside the gene matches. The CDR3 totals 15 residues.

V and J are TRBV5-4 and TRBJ2-1; 7 bases match TRBD2. The CDR3 loop spans 14 amino acids. J was trimmed by 8 bases and V by 4 bases; bases with no gene match: 9. CDR1 is SGHNT, CDR2 YYREEE, per germline (reference sequence). The CDR3 region has the DNA TGTGCCAGCAGCAACCCTAGCGGCCTCGATGAGCAGTTCTTC. Encoded protein: CASSNPSGLDEQFF.

This clone is a singleton in its sample. The CDR3: CASSPLRNTEAFF. In nucleotides, the CDR3 is TGTGCCAGCAGCCCCCTGAGAAACACTGAAGCTTTCTTT. The chain carries TRBV7-9 and TRBJ1-1; no firm D call. The CDR3 consists of 13 residues. CDR1 and CDR2 (germline): SEHNR, FQNEAQ (reference sequence). V lost 5 bases, J lost 2 bases, and 9 bases lay in between.

There are a few counts of this clone. V usage is TRBV2 and J usage is TRBJ1-2, with 8 bases lining up with TRBD1. Germline CDR1 SNHLY, CDR2 FYNNEI. Losses at the gene ends were 5 bases for V and 5 bases for J; bases not matched to a gene: 4. The CDR3 runs 13 residues. Written as DNA, the CDR3 is TGTGCCAGCAGTTCCGACAGGGGATATGGCTACACCTTC. It specifies CASSSDRGYGYTF.

CDR3: CASSPPQGGTEAFF. For the CDR3, the DNA is TGTGCCAGCAGCCCTCCGCAGGGCGGCACTGAAGCTTTCTTT. The V gene is TRBV7-9, the J gene TRBJ1-1, with D tentatively TRBD1 (5 bases). There are 14 residues in the CDR3. Deletions cut 5 bases from V and 4 bases from J, with 14 bases between. Germline CDR1 and CDR2: SEHNR and FQNEAQ (reference sequence).

This chain joins TRBV5-1 and TRBJ2-5; D ambiguous. The CDR3 is made up of 15 amino acids. V gave up 0 bases and J gave up 2 bases, with 11 bases separating them. The germline V gene encodes CDR1 SGHRS and CDR2 YFSETQ. CDR3 coding DNA: TGCGCCAGCAGCTTGGCCGGGTCTACACAAGAGACCCAGTACTTC. Its translation: CASSLAGSTQETQYF. Together with reference TRBV5-1 and TRBJ2-5, the CDR3 gives the full variable domain: KAGVTQTPRYLIKTRGQQVTLSCSPISGHRSVSWYQQTPGQGLQFLFEYFSETQRNKGNFPGRFSGRQFSNSRSEMNVSTLELGDSALYLCASSLAGSTQETQYFGPGTRLLVL.

The chain employs TRBV7-7 and TRBJ1-5, with 7 bases that match TRBD1. V was clipped by 5 bases and J by 0 bases; unmatched bases: 16. CDR1 SSHAT and CDR2 FNYEAQ come from the germline V gene (reference sequence). There are 19 residues in the CDR3. CDR3 bases: TGTGCCAGCAGCCCCTCGGACAGGCCCTTAGCTCATAGCAATCAGCCCCAGCATTTT. Its translation is CASSPSDRPLAHSNQPQHF.

The chain is built from TRBV15 and TRBJ2-2, with 15 nucleotides matching TRBD2. Germline CDR1 LNHNV, CDR2 YYDKDF (reference sequence). The J segment lost 6 bases and the V segment lost 0 bases, leaving 5 bases of the junction unmatched. This CDR3 has 18 amino acids. CDR3 nucleotide sequence: TGTGCCACCAGCAGAGATCCAGGACTAGCGGGGGGGCCCGGGGAGCTGTTTTTT. It yields the protein CATSRDPGLAGGPGELFF.

J is TRBJ1-1 and V is TRBV2; D possibly corresponds to TRBD1 (6 bases). V was trimmed by 6 bases and J by 0 bases, leaving 11 bases between them. Germline assignment: CDR1 SNHLY and CDR2 FYNNEI. This CDR3 comprises 14 residues. The CDR3, as DNA: TGTGCCAGCAGGGGACACGCGATGAACACTGAAGCTTTCTTT. This gives the protein CASRGHAMNTEAFF.

This clone has only a few counts. The rearrangement links TRBV5-1 to TRBJ1-2; 7 bases agree with TRBD1. The CDR3 spans 17 residues. Germline CDR1 reads SGHRS; CDR2 reads YFSETQ. With 0 bases clipped from V and 0 bases from J, the junction kept 8 bases outside the gene matches. CDR3 protein: CASSLGRAGQTNYGYTF. The CDR3 coding sequence is TGCGCCAGCAGCTTGGGGCGTGCGGGACAGACTAACTATGGCTACACCTTC.

This clone was detected a few times. This rearrangement joins TRBV7-3 to TRBJ2-5, with TRBD2 matching over 13 bases. Trimming took 5 bases from V and 4 from J; bases not matched to a gene: 10. This CDR3 is 17 amino acids long. Germline CDR1 and CDR2: SGHTA and FQGTGA. CDR3 amino acids: CASSLNRLAGGGETQYF. In DNA, the CDR3 is TGTGCCAGCAGCCTAAATCGACTAGCGGGGGGTGGAGAGACCCAGTACTTC.

The chain is built from TRBV11-3 and TRBJ2-2; 9 bases agree with TRBD1. The V and J ends lost 5 bases and 5 bases, in that order; junction bases with no gene match: 6. This CDR3 contains 15 residues. CDR1 is SGHNT and CDR2 is YENEEA in the germline V gene. In DNA, the CDR3 is TGTGCCAGCAGCGCCGCCGGGACAGGGACCGGGGAGCTGTTTTTT. Translation gives CASSAAGTGTGELFF.

The rearrangement joins TRBV18 to TRBJ1-4; unclear D gene. V lost 2 bases and J 3 bases, leaving 10 bases between the germline ends. Germline V gene data show CDR1 as KGHSH and CDR2 as LQKENI. The CDR3 has 15 residues. The DNA of the CDR3 is TGTGCCAGCTCACCAAACGGACTCCCTAATGAAAAACTGTTTTTT. This codes for CASSPNGLPNEKLFF.

The chain employs TRBV9 and TRBJ1-1; no firm D call. The CDR3 runs 13 residues. Germline V gene data show CDR1 as SGDLS and CDR2 as YYNGEE. The V gene lost 4 bases and the J gene lost 5 bases, with 12 bases spanning the gap. The CDR3 reads CASSRRVGTEAFF. CDR3 in DNA: TGTGCCAGCAGCAGACGGGTCGGAACTGAAGCTTTCTTT.

This chain joins TRBV2 and TRBJ2-7, with D perhaps TRBD1 (6 bases). V dropped 11 bases and J dropped 4 bases, with 18 bases sitting between them. Germline V gene sequence: CDR1 SNHLY, CDR2 FYNNEI. This CDR3 is 13 amino acids long. CDR3 DNA: TGTGCCGCAGGGAGACAGGTTATGTACGAGCAGTACTTC. Translating gives CAAGRQVMYEQYF.

This rearrangement joins TRBV4-2 to TRBJ1-2; D is undetermined. The V end was cut by 2 bases, the J end by 4 bases, with 11 bases between. The CDR3 totals 14 residues. Germline loops: CDR1 LGHNA, CDR2 YNFKEQ. CDR3 DNA sequence: TGTGCCAGCAGCCAACCTTCAGCGATCTATGGCTACACCTTC. As protein: CASSQPSAIYGYTF.